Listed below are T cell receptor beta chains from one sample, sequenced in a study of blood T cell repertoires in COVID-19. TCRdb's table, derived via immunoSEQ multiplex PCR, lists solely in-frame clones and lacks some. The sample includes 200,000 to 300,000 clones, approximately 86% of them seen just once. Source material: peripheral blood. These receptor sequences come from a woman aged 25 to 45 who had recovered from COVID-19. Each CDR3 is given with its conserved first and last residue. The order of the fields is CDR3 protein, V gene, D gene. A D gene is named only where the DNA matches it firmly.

cdr3_aa: CASRVAGGTYEQYF
v_call: TRBV13
d_call: TRBD2

cdr3_aa: CASSQDQWPGFYEQYF
v_call: TRBV4-1
d_call: .

cdr3_aa: CASSQDVRGDYEQYF
v_call: TRBV4-2
d_call: .

cdr3_aa: CASSWTGMNTEAFF
v_call: TRBV5-1
d_call: TRBD1

cdr3_aa: CASSHSWADSSTDTQYF
v_call: TRBV14
d_call: .

cdr3_aa: CASSLQQGGFEQYF
v_call: TRBV5-1
d_call: .

cdr3_aa: CASRSRAAGGLRDTQYF
v_call: TRBV7-2
d_call: TRBD2

cdr3_aa: CASSIQVNYGYTF
v_call: TRBV6-5
d_call: .

cdr3_aa: CSVKGGGASQETQYF
v_call: TRBV2
d_call: TRBD2

cdr3_aa: CASSTGVSVAGGRETQYF
v_call: TRBV25-1
d_call: .

cdr3_aa: CASSQPSGGGEQFF
v_call: TRBV7-2
d_call: TRBD2